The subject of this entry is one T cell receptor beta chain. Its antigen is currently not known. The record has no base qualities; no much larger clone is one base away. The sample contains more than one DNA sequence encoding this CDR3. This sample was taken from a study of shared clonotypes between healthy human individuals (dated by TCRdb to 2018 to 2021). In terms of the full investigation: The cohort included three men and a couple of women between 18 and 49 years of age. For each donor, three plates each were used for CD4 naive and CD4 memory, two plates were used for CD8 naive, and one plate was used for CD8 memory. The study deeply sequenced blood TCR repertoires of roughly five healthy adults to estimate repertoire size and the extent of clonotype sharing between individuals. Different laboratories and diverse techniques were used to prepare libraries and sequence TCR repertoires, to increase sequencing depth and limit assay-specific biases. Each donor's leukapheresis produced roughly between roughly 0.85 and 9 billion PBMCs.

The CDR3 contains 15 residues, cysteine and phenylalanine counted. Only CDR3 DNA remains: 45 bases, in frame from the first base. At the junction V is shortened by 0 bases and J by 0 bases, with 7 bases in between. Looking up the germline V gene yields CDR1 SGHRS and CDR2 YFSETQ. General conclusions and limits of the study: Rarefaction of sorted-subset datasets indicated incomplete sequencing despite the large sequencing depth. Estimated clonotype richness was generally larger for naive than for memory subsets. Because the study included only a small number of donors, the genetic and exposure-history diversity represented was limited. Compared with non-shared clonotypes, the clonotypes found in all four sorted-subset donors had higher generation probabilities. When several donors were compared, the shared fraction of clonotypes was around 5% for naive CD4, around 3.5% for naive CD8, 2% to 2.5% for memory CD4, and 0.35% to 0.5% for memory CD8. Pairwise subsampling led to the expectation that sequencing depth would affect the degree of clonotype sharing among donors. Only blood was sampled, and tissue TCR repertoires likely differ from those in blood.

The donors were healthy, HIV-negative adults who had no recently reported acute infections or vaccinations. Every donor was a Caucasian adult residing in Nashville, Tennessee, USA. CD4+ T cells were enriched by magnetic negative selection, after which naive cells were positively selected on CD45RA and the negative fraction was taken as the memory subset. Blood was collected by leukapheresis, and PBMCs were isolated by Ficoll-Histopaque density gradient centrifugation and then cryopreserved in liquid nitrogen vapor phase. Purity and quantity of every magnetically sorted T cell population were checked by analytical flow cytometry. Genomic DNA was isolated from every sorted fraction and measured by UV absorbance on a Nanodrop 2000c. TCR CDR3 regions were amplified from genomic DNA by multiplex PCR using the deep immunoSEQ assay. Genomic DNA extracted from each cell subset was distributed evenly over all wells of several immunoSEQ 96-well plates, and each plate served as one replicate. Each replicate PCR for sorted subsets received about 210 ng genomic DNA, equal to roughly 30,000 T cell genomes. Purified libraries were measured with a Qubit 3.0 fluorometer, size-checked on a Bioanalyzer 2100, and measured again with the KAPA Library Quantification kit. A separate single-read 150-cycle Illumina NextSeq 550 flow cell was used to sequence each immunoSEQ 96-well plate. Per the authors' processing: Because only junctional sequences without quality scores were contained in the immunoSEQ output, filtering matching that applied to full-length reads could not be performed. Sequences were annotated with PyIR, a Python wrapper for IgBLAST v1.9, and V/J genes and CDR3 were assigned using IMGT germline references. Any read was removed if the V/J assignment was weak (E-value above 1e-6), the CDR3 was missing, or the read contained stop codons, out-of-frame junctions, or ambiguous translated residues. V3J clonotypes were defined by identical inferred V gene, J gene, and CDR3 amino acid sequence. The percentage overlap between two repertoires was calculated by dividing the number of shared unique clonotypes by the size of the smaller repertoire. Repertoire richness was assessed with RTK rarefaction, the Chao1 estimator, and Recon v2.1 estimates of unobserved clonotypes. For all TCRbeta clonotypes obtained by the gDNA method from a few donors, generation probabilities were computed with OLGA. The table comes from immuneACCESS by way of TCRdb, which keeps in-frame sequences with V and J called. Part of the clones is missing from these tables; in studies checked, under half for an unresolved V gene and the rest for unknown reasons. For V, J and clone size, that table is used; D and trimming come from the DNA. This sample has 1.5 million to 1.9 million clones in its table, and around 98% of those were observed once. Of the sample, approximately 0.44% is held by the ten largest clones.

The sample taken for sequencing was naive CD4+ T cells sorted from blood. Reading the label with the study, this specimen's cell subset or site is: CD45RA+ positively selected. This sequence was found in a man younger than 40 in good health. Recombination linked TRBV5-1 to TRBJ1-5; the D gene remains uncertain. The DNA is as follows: TGCGCCAGCAGCTTGGGGACGGGTAGCAATCAGCCCCAGCATTTT. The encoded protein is CASSLGTGSNQPQHF.